This TCR beta chain is drawn from a study of somatic mutations in cytotoxic T cells in rheumatoid arthritis. Sequencing used immunoSEQ multiplex PCR; TCRdb keeps in-frame clones, though not all of them. The profile shows 25,000 to 35,000 clones, roughly 86% of them singletons. Sequencing was performed on CD8+ T cells sorted from blood. The TCR was taken from an adult with rheumatoid arthritis.

The CDR3 loop reads CASSELAGGRSYNEQFF. CDR3 DNA sequence: TGTGCCAGCAGTGAACTAGCGGGGGGCCGCTCCTACAATGAGCAGTTCTTC. The rearrangement joins TRBV6-1 to TRBJ2-1; 11 nucleotides line up with TRBD2. V was clipped by 2 bases and J by 0 bases; unmatched bases: 3. CDR3 size: 17 residues. The germline CDR1 and CDR2 sequences are MNHNS and SASEGT.